This TCR beta chain was identified in a study of CD8 T cells in Susac syndrome. 0.5 to 1 ug RNA was reverse transcribed with random hexamers. With immunoSEQ multiplex PCR, TCR beta CDR3 was amplified across 54 Vbeta and 13 Jbeta. TCRdb independently ran MiXCR on the immunoSEQ multiplex PCR reads; one entry per CDR3 protein. The table lists approximately 220,000 distinct CDR3 sequences, roughly nine tenths of them singletons. Trimming took off 1 base at V and 1 base at J, with 14 bases between the two ends. The V gene's germline CDR1 is LGHDT and CDR2 YNNKEL (reference sequence). This CDR3 is built from 16 residues. The multiple sclerosis control group comprised treatment-naive patients with stable or active relapsing-remitting disease. FACS enriched CD8+ TEMRA cells, while bulk CD8+ and CD4+ were negatively isolated.

The sample was CD8+ T cells from PBMCs. This chain joins TRBV3-1 and TRBJ2-7; TRBD2 is a possible D gene (6 bases). The TCR was taken from a human donor with multiple sclerosis. In DNA, the CDR3 is TGTGCCAGCAGCCAAGTTTCCGGGAGCACATCCTACGAGCAGTACTTC. This codes for CASSQVSGSTSYEQYF.